These T cell receptor beta chains were read from a single sample in a study of blood T cell repertoires in COVID-19. TCRdb's table, derived via immunoSEQ multiplex PCR, lists solely in-frame clones and lacks some. Among about 88,000 clones listed, 89% were seen once. The sequenced material came from peripheral blood. The source of these receptors is a woman older than 75 with active COVID-19. CDR3s include the opening cysteine and the closing phenylalanine or tryptophan. A D gene is named only where the DNA matches it firmly. Expanded clones are given a class, and other clones once, few, many or no size at all.

-	TRBV7-2	TRBJ2-1	TRBD2	CASSQLGTSGYNEQFF	TGTGCCAGCAGCCAACTAGGGACTAGCGGCTACAATGAGCAGTTCTTC
-	TRBV6-2/TRBV6-3	TRBJ2-5	TRBD2	CASSYGAGVTETQYF	TGTGCCAGCAGTTATGGAGCGGGAGTAACAGAGACCCAGTACTTC
-	TRBV5-1	TRBJ2-7	TRBD2	CASSAGAYEQYF	TGCGCCAGCAGCGCGGGAGCCTACGAGCAGTACTTC
-	TRBV6-4	TRBJ2-3	-	CASSHNPTQGGDTQYF	TGTGCCAGCAGTCACAACCCTACCCAGGGGGGTGATACGCAGTATTTT
few	TRBV5-4	TRBJ1-6	TRBD1	CASSRDRVGSPLHF	TGTGCCAGCAGCCGGGACAGGGTTGGCTCACCCCTCCACTTT
-	TRBV18	TRBJ2-1	-	CASSPLAPTGGEQFF	TGTGCCAGCTCACCCCTAGCGCCGACCGGGGGTGAGCAGTTCTTC
-	TRBV20-1	TRBJ2-1	-	CSASGGRSYNEQFF	TGCAGTGCTAGTGGAGGTAGGAGTTACAATGAGCAGTTCTTC
-	TRBV20-1	TRBJ1-3	-	CSASPEGNTIYF	TGCAGTGCTAGTCCCGAGGGAAACACCATATATTTT
-	TRBV6-5	TRBJ2-7	-	CASSAGQFSYEQYF	TGTGCCAGCAGCGCAGGACAGTTCTCCTACGAGCAGTACTTC
-	TRBV27	TRBJ2-4	TRBD2	CASSGARGLADLTKNIQYF	TGTGCCAGCAGTGGCGCCCGCGGACTAGCGGATTTGACCAAAAACATTCAGTACTTC
-	TRBV6-5	TRBJ1-5	-	CATHSGMNNQPQHF	TGTGCCACCCATTCGGGGATGAACAATCAGCCCCAGCATTTT
few	TRBV5-1	TRBJ2-2	-	CASSPPVSTGTGELFF	TGCGCCAGCAGCCCCCCGGTTTCAACAGGGACCGGGGAGCTGTTTTTT
-	TRBV7-6	TRBJ2-7	-	CASSTLGSTAYEQYF	TGTGCCAGCAGTACCCTTGGGAGTACTGCCTACGAGCAGTACTTC
-	TRBV4-3	TRBJ1-2	TRBD1	CASRQTGENGYTF	TGCGCCAGCAGACAGACAGGGGAGAATGGCTACACCTTC
-	TRBV6-5	TRBJ1-3	TRBD1	CASRRQGSSGNTIYF	TGTGCCAGCAGGAGACAGGGATCCTCTGGAAACACCATATATTTT
-	TRBV4-2	TRBJ2-7	TRBD2	CASSQEEGGLGYEQYF	TGTGCCAGCAGCCAAGAGGAGGGAGGGCTCGGCTACGAGCAGTACTTC
-	TRBV12-3/TRBV12-4	TRBJ2-7	-	CASSFSERYEQYF	TGTGCCAGCAGTTTTTCTGAGCGGTACGAGCAGTACTTC
-	TRBV18	TRBJ2-7	-	CASSPQAAFSYEQYF	TGTGCCAGCTCACCACAAGCCGCGTTCTCCTACGAGCAGTACTTC
once	TRBV11-1	TRBJ2-5	TRBD1	CASSFDRGYETQYF	TGTGCCAGCAGCTTCGACAGGGGGTATGAGACCCAGTACTTC